The 20 T cell receptor beta chains below all came from one sample that was sequenced in a study of cytotoxic CD8 clonotypes in ibrutinib-treated CLL. This table comes from immunoSEQ multiplex PCR, and its TCRdb copy is limited to in-frame clones, with some not included. The sample yields about 160,000 clones, around nine tenths seen once. The sequenced sample was PBMCs, obtained at disease progression, from a patient treated with ibrutinib. The source is a human donor with chronic lymphocytic leukemia.

The chain links TRBV7-9 to TRBJ1-3; perhaps TRBD1 as D (6 bases). The germline V gene has CDR1 SEHNR and CDR2 FQNEAQ (reference sequence). The CDR3 loop spans 15 amino acids. Deletions cut 4 bases from V and 4 bases from J, with 14 bases between. The DNA for the CDR3 is TGTGCCAGCAGCTCCCCTGAGGACAGAGGAAACACCATATATTTT. Translated, it gives CASSSPEDRGNTIYF.

The gene calls are TRBV4-1 and TRBJ1-2; D unclear. The V and J ends lost 0 bases and 5 bases respectively, with 16 bases between them. The CDR3 has 16 residues. The V gene's germline CDR1 is MGHRA and CDR2 YSYEKL. CDR3 in amino acids: CASSQDLRGLGYGYTF. CDR3 nucleotide sequence: TGCGCCAGCAGCCAAGATCTTCGGGGATTAGGATATGGCTACACCTTC.

In DNA, the CDR3 is TGTGCCAGCAGTTCGGGACAGGGGAGCACAGATACGCAGTATTTT. Its translation: CASSSGQGSTDTQYF. V usage is TRBV7-9 and J usage is TRBJ2-3; 10 positions match TRBD1. CDR3 size: 15 residues. Germline V gene lookup returns CDR1 SEHNR and CDR2 FQNEAQ (reference sequence). With V trimmed by 6 bases and J by 0 bases, 3 bases remained unmatched.

V and J are TRBV9 and TRBJ2-7; D gene uncertain. The V gene lost 3 bases and the J gene lost 6 bases, with 22 bases spanning the gap. The CDR3 runs to 16 residues. Germline CDR1 is SGDLS and CDR2 is YYNGEE. The CDR3 sequence: CASSGRQELLTGEQYF. The CDR3 DNA is TGTGCCAGCAGCGGTAGGCAAGAACTGCTCACTGGCGAGCAGTACTTC.

The chain links TRBV5-6 to TRBJ1-2; 7 bases match TRBD1. The J segment lost 7 bases and the V segment lost 6 bases, leaving 15 bases of the junction unmatched. Germline V gives CDR1 SGHDT, CDR2 YYEEEE. The CDR3 is 15 residues long. The DNA of the CDR3 is TGTGCCAGCACCCCTGAAGGGGGCGCGAGGGGTGGCTACACCTTC. This codes for CASTPEGGARGGYTF.

This clone was seen only once. The chain is built from TRBV11-2 and TRBJ2-1, with D perhaps matching TRBD2 (7 bases). The V gene's germline CDR1 is SGHAT and CDR2 FQNNGV. V shed 3 bases and J shed 4 bases, with 16 bases lying between them. CDR3 length: 16 amino acids. The CDR3: CASSFGGGGKYNEQFF. CDR3 nucleotide sequence: TGTGCCAGCAGCTTTGGCGGGGGCGGGAAGTACAATGAGCAGTTCTTC. Using reference TRBV11-2 and TRBJ2-1 for the parts outside the CDR3, the full variable domain is EAGVAQSPRYKIIEKRQSVAFWCNPISGHATLYWYQQILGQGPKLLIQFQNNGVVDDSQLPKDRFSAERLKGVDSTLKIQPAKLEDSAVYLCASSFGGGGKYNEQFFGPGTRLTVL.

The chain employs TRBV19 and TRBJ1-1, with 9 positions matching TRBD1. The germline V gene has CDR1 LNHDA and CDR2 SQIVND (reference sequence). Germline trimming cut 9 bases from V and 0 bases from J; bases unmatched to any gene: 5. The CDR3 has 14 residues. The CDR3 is CASKDRGLNTEAFF. In DNA form, the CDR3 reads TGTGCCAGCAAGGACAGGGGCCTGAACACTGAAGCTTTCTTT.

This chain links TRBV9 with TRBJ2-1, with D possibly being TRBD1 (5 bases). Trimming removed 0 bases from V and 2 bases from J, with 12 bases in between. Germline-derived CDR1 and CDR2 are SGDLS and YYNGEE. The CDR3 totals 16 residues. This CDR3 reads CASSVVWQGPYNEQFF. CDR3 DNA: TGTGCCAGCAGCGTAGTATGGCAGGGTCCCTACAATGAGCAGTTCTTC.

This sequence joins TRBV5-1 and TRBJ2-1, with D perhaps TRBD1 or TRBD2 (6 bases each). Trimming shortened V by 4 bases and J by 6 bases, and 11 bases separated the two germline ends. Germline lookup yields CDR1 SGHRS and CDR2 YFSETQ. CDR3 length: 13 amino acids. The CDR3 region is CASSPPGANEQFF. CDR3 in DNA: TGCGCCAGCAGCCCTCCGGGGGCCAATGAGCAGTTCTTC.

This chain links TRBV6-6 with TRBJ2-7; TRBD1 matches at 8 bases. This CDR3 comprises 15 residues. Per germline, CDR1 MNHNY and CDR2 SVGAGI (reference sequence). The V segment lost 6 bases and the J segment 5 bases; nucleotides outside the gene matches: 12. CDR3 region: CASRNAWTGTDEQYF. The CDR3, as DNA: TGTGCCAGCAGAAACGCCTGGACAGGGACGGACGAGCAGTACTTC.

This clone came up once. In DNA form, the CDR3 reads TGTGCCAGCAGGCCCCCGGCAGGGCCCTACGAGCAGTACTTC. This codes for CASRPPAGPYEQYF. This chain links TRBV6-6 with TRBJ2-7, with a weak D call TRBD1 (5 bases). Trimming removed 6 bases from V and 2 bases from J, with 14 bases in between. The CDR3 loop spans 14 amino acids. Germline loops: CDR1 MNHNY, CDR2 SVGAGI (reference sequence).

The V call is TRBV29-1, the J call TRBJ1-1, with a tentative D call TRBD1 (5 bases). The V gene lost 5 bases and the J gene lost 1 base, with 11 bases spanning the gap. The CDR3 spans 13 residues. Germline V lookup: CDR1 SQVTM, CDR2 ANQGSEA. CDR3 loop: CSVSGFANTEAFF. The CDR3 bases are TGCAGCGTTTCAGGGTTTGCGAACACTGAAGCTTTCTTT.

CDR3 DNA: TGCAGCGCCCCGGGACAGGGCGCAGATACGCAGTATTTT. Protein product: CSAPGQGADTQYF. The V and J genes are TRBV29-1 and TRBJ2-3, with 9 bases matching TRBD1. The length of the CDR3 is 13 residues. Germline-derived CDR1 and CDR2 are SQVTM and ANQGSEA. V trimming: 7 bases; J trimming: 4 bases; junction bases outside the gene matches: 6.

The chain recombines TRBV4-2 with TRBJ2-1; 7 nucleotides align to TRBD2. This CDR3 contains 14 residues. The V segment lost 5 bases and the J segment 2 bases; nucleotides outside the gene matches: 3. CDR1 LGHNA and CDR2 YNFKEQ come from the germline V gene. CDR3 in DNA: TGTGCCAGCAGCGGGGGGGGGACCTACAATGAGCAGTTCTTC. It translates to CASSGGGTYNEQFF.

This rearrangement joins TRBV29-1 to TRBJ1-1, with D possibly being TRBD1 (5 bases). This CDR3 has 13 amino acids. Trimming cost V 3 bases and J 4 bases, with 12 bases left between them. CDR1 is SQVTM and CDR2 is ANQGSEA in the germline V gene. CDR3: CSVDTKGLTEAFF. The CDR3 nucleotides are TGCAGCGTTGATACGAAGGGGCTCACTGAAGCTTTCTTT. The full variable domain, in which reference TRBV29-1 and TRBJ1-1 provide the parts outside the CDR3, is SAVISQKPSRDICQRGTSLTIQCQVDSQVTMMFWYRQQPGQSLTLIATANQGSEATYESGFVIDKFPISRPNLTFSTLTVSNMSPEDSSIYLCSVDTKGLTEAFFGQGTRLTVV.

The chain carries TRBV28 and TRBJ1-2, with a tentative D call TRBD1 (5 bases). The CDR3 has 18 residues. Germline V gene sequence: CDR1 MDHEN, CDR2 SYDVKM. V dropped 2 bases and J dropped 8 bases, with 27 bases sitting between them. Here the CDR3 DNA reads TGTGCCAGCAGTTTAGCCACCCCGCTGGGGCATCCGCAGTTCGGCTACACCTTC. This gives the protein CASSLATPLGHPQFGYTF.

The CDR3 DNA is TGTGCCAGCAGCCCGCCGGGACTACCGGGGGAGCAGTACTTC. Translation gives CASSPPGLPGEQYF. This sequence joins TRBV7-9 and TRBJ2-7, with 7 bases aligning to TRBD2. Losses at the gene ends were 5 bases for V and 7 bases for J; bases not matched to a gene: 11. The CDR3 contains 14 residues. Germline values: CDR1 SEHNR, CDR2 FQNEAQ (reference sequence). Full variable domain (outside the CDR3, taken from reference TRBV7-9 and TRBJ2-7): DTGVSQNPRHKITKRGQNVTFRCDPISEHNRLYWYRQTLGQGPEFLTYFQNEAQLEKSRLLSDRFSAERPKGSFSTLEIQRTEQGDSAMYLCASSPPGLPGEQYFGPGTRLTVT.

In nucleotides, the CDR3 is TGTGCCAGCAGCTTAGGGCTAGCGGGAGCAACAGATACGCAGTATTTT. Its protein is CASSLGLAGATDTQYF. The V and J genes are TRBV7-2 and TRBJ2-3; 10 bases map to TRBD2. The CDR3 totals 16 residues. CDR1 SGHTA and CDR2 FQGNSA come from the germline V gene. V lost 1 base and J lost 3; bases outside the gene matches: 4.

The chain carries TRBV29-1 and TRBJ2-5; perhaps TRBD2 as D (7 bases). Trimming took off 6 bases at V and 3 bases at J, with 14 bases between the two ends. This CDR3 spans 13 amino acids. Germline CDR1 reads SQVTM; CDR2 reads ANQGSEA. In DNA form, the CDR3 reads TGCAGCGTCGCCGAGGGGGGGAAAGAGACCCAGTACTTC. Translating gives CSVAEGGKETQYF.

The V call is TRBV6-4, the J call TRBJ2-7; D possibly corresponds to TRBD2 (6 bases). The V end was cut by 4 bases, the J end by 2 bases, with 12 bases between. Germline V lookup: CDR1 MRHNA, CDR2 SNTAGT. The CDR3 extends over 14 amino acids. This CDR3 is CASSVEGGPYEQYF. As DNA, the CDR3 is TGTGCCAGCAGTGTGGAGGGCGGACCCTACGAGCAGTACTTC.